This is a list of T cell receptor beta chains from one sample in a study of cytomegalovirus exposure and HLA in healthy donors. The assay was immunoSEQ multiplex PCR, and TCRdb's table has in-frame clones only and misses some. The data hold some 180,000 clones, with about 81% observed a single time. The sequencing input was PBMCs. The receptors derive from a woman aged 25 to 45 in good health and CMV-seronegative. Each CDR3 is given with its conserved first and last residue. Each record gives: D gene, V gene, clone size, J gene, CDR3 protein, CDR3 DNA. The D gene is left open where the match is weak. The size field is filled for only some rows; it gives once, few, many or a size class.

>TRBD1|TRBV27|.|TRBJ1-1
CASSSLQLLQGRNTEAFF
TGTGCCAGCAGTTCCCTACAACTTTTACAGGGGAGGAACACTGAAGCTTTCTTT
>.|TRBV19|.|TRBJ2-3
CASSMSVESTDTQYF
TGTGCCAGTAGCATGTCCGTAGAAAGCACAGATACGCAGTATTTT
>TRBD1|TRBV29-1|.|TRBJ2-7
CSVLTGNYEQYF
TGCAGCGTACTGACAGGGAACTACGAGCAGTACTTC
>.|TRBV15|.|TRBJ2-7
CATSKTGTEQYF
TGTGCCACCAGCAAAACAGGGACCGAGCAGTACTTC
>.|TRBV19|.|TRBJ2-4
CASSIVAQIAKNIQYF
TGTGCCAGTAGTATAGTCGCTCAGATAGCCAAAAACATTCAGTACTTC
>.|TRBV20-1|.|TRBJ2-1
CSARDGHEQFF
TGCAGTGCTAGAGATGGCCATGAGCAGTTCTTC
>.|TRBV27|.|TRBJ2-7
CASRVVIGSYEQYF
TGTGCCAGCAGGGTGGTAATCGGGTCCTACGAGCAGTACTTC
>TRBD1|TRBV9|.|TRBJ1-2
CASSVSHRGIGYGYTF
TGTGCCAGCAGCGTTTCCCACAGGGGAATAGGCTATGGCTACACCTTC
>.|TRBV5-4|.|TRBJ2-1
CASSLSIPYNEQFF
TGTGCCAGCAGCTTGTCTATACCCTACAATGAGCAGTTCTTC
>.|TRBV30|once|TRBJ1-2
CAWSVQSSGHGYTF
TGTGCCTGGAGTGTACAGTCCTCAGGGCATGGCTACACCTTC
>TRBD1|TRBV4-2|.|TRBJ1-2
CASSQDAGLDRGHGYTF
TGTGCCAGCAGCCAAGATGCTGGTTTGGACAGGGGGCATGGCTACACCTTC
>.|TRBV29-1|.|TRBJ2-7
CSVAAGGTGNYEQYF
TGCAGCGTGGCAGCGGGAGGGACAGGGAATTATGAGCAGTACTTC
>.|TRBV5-1|.|TRBJ1-3
CASSFGRDGNTIYF
TGCGCCAGCAGCTTCGGCAGGGATGGAAACACCATATATTTT
>TRBD2|TRBV5-4|.|TRBJ2-7
CASSAGLAGGITYEQYF
TGTGCCAGCAGCGCGGGACTAGCGGGGGGGATCACCTACGAGCAGTACTTC
>TRBD1|TRBV5-1|.|TRBJ2-1
CASSLSTGTGGDEQFF
TGCGCCAGCAGCTTGAGCACCGGGACAGGGGGCGATGAGCAGTTCTTC
>.|TRBV7-9|.|TRBJ1-1
CASSLGTEAFF
TGTGCCAGCAGCTTAGGGACAGAAGCTTTCTTT
>.|TRBV6-5|.|TRBJ1-6
CASRINRDSPLHF
TGTGCCAGCAGGATAAACAGGGATTCACCCCTCCACTTT
>.|TRBV2|few|TRBJ1-2
CASRQGIYGYTF
TGTGCCAGCAGGCAGGGAATCTATGGCTACACCTTC
>.|TRBV9|once|TRBJ1-1
CASSVVMAGNTEAFF
TGTGCCAGCAGCGTAGTAATGGCAGGTAACACTGAAGCTTTCTTT
>.|TRBV19|.|TRBJ1-5
CASSIGADSNQPQHF
TGTGCCAGTAGTATAGGGGCAGATAGCAATCAGCCCCAGCATTTT
>TRBD1|TRBV6-5|.|TRBJ2-1
CASRPDRDYNEQFF
TGTGCCAGCAGACCGGACAGGGACTACAATGAGCAGTTCTTC
>.|TRBV5-6|.|TRBJ2-7
CASSRRGRQYF
TGTGCCAGCAGCCGCCGGGGTCGACAGTACTTC
>.|TRBV19|.|TRBJ2-7
CASSDRADYEQYF
TGTGCCAGTAGTGACCGAGCGGACTACGAGCAGTACTTC
>TRBD2|TRBV5-4|.|TRBJ2-7
CASSLAGGARITYEQYF
TGTGCCAGCAGCCTGGCGGGGGGGGCCAGGATAACCTACGAGCAGTACTTC
>.|TRBV18|few|TRBJ2-2
CASSPPPGVANTGELFF
TGTGCCAGCTCACCACCGCCGGGAGTCGCGAACACCGGGGAGCTGTTTTTT
>.|TRBV7-7|.|TRBJ1-5
CASSLVGRGGYSNQPQHF
TGTGCCAGCAGCTTAGTGGGCAGAGGGGGTTATAGCAATCAGCCCCAGCATTTT
>.|TRBV15|.|TRBJ1-5
CATRRAGADSNQPQHF
TGTGCCACCAGGAGAGCAGGGGCGGATAGCAATCAGCCCCAGCATTTT
>.|TRBV28|.|TRBJ2-7
CASSLGRQVTF
TGTGCCAGCAGTTTAGGTCGTCAGGTTACCTTC
>TRBD1|TRBV14|.|TRBJ1-2
CASSQTGTAPNYGYTF
TGTGCCAGCAGCCAAACCGGGACAGCTCCTAACTATGGCTACACCTTC
>TRBD2|TRBV29-1|.|TRBJ2-3
CSVPEGAGGPWGTDTQYF
TGCAGCGTCCCAGAGGGGGCGGGAGGGCCGTGGGGCACAGATACGCAGTATTTT
>TRBD2|TRBV2|.|TRBJ2-1
CASRVRAGVRNEQFF
TGTGCCAGCAGGGTCAGGGCGGGAGTACGTAATGAGCAGTTCTTC
>.|TRBV29-1|.|TRBJ1-2
CSVSNGDYGYTF
TGCAGCGTTTCTAACGGAGACTATGGCTACACCTTC
>.|TRBV10-1|.|TRBJ2-2
CASSEYSTGELFF
TGCGCCAGCAGTGAGTACAGCACCGGGGAGCTGTTTTTT
>TRBD2|TRBV5-1|.|TRBJ2-7
CASSVGLAGVTYEQYF
TGCGCCAGCAGCGTGGGACTAGCGGGAGTAACCTACGAGCAGTACTTC
>TRBD1|TRBV7-8|.|TRBJ2-7
CASSLGTGSAYEQYF
TGTGCCAGCAGCCTGGGGACAGGGTCCGCCTACGAGCAGTACTTC
>.|TRBV7-3|.|TRBJ1-1
CASSLQGRGTEAFF
TGTGCCAGCAGCTTACAAGGGAGAGGCACTGAAGCTTTCTTT
>.|TRBV2|.|TRBJ2-1
CASKLSGVDEQFF
TGTGCCAGCAAACTTAGCGGTGTCGATGAGCAGTTCTTC
>TRBD1|TRBV2|.|TRBJ2-3
CASKADRTDDTQYF
TGTGCCAGCAAGGCGGACAGGACCGATGATACGCAGTATTTT
>.|TRBV6-1|.|TRBJ1-1
CASSGYRVGETEAFF
TGTGCCAGCAGTGGCTACAGGGTGGGGGAGACTGAAGCTTTCTTT
>.|TRBV5-1|.|TRBJ1-4
CASSLVAATNEKLFF
TGCGCCAGCAGCTTGGTTGCAGCAACTAATGAAAAACTGTTTTTT
>TRBD2|TRBV4-2|.|TRBJ2-1
CASSQERDGFNEQFF
TGTGCCAGCAGCCAGGAGCGGGATGGTTTCAATGAGCAGTTCTTC
>TRBD1|TRBV7-9|.|TRBJ1-5
CASSLPQPGGQPQHF
TGTGCCAGCAGCTTACCCCAGCCAGGGGGCCAGCCCCAGCATTTT
>.|TRBV7-9|.|TRBJ1-5
CASSLGEGVNQPQHF
TGTGCCAGCAGCTTAGGGGAGGGAGTGAATCAGCCCCAGCATTTT
>.|TRBV9|.|TRBJ2-7
CASSVGGGTYEQYF
TGTGCCAGCAGCGTAGGGGGCGGTACCTACGAGCAGTACTTC
>TRBD1|TRBV27|.|TRBJ1-2
CASSLSGTGKGYTF
TGTGCCAGCAGTTTATCTGGGACAGGGAAAGGCTACACCTTC
>TRBD1|TRBV28|.|TRBJ1-3
CASTPGTGDYFFGNTIYF
TGTGCCAGCACCCCAGGGACAGGGGACTACTTCTTCGGAAACACCATATATTTT
>.|TRBV18|.|TRBJ1-1
CASSPIVGGSTEAFF
TGTGCCAGCTCACCGATCGTAGGAGGGTCCACTGAAGCTTTCTTT
>.|TRBV5-6|.|TRBJ2-3
CASSLYMAGTDTQYF
TGTGCCAGCAGCTTGTATATGGCAGGCACAGATACGCAGTATTTT